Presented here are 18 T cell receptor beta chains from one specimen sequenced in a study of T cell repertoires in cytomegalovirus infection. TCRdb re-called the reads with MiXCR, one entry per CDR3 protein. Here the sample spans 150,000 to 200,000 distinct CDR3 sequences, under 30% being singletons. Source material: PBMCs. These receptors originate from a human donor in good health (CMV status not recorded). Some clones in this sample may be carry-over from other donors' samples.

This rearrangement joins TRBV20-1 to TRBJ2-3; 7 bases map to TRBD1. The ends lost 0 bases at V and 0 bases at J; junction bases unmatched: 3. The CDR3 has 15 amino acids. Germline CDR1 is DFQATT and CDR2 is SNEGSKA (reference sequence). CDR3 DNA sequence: TGCAGTGCTAGAGACGGGACAGCTAGCACAGATACGCAGTATTTT. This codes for CSARDGTASTDTQYF.

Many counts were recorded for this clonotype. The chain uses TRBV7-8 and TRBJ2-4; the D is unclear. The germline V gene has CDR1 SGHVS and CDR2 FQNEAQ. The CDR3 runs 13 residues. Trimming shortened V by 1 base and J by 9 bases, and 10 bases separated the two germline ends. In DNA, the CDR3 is TGTGCCAGCAGCTTAGTCCCAAACGGCATTCAGTACTTC. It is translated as CASSLVPNGIQYF.

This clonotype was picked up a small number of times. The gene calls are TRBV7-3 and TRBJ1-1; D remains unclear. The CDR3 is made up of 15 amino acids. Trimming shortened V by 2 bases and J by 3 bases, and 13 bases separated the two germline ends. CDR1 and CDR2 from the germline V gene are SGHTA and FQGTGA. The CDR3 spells CASSLRNGQDTEAFF. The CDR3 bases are TGTGCCAGCAGCTTACGTAACGGGCAGGACACTGAAGCTTTCTTT.

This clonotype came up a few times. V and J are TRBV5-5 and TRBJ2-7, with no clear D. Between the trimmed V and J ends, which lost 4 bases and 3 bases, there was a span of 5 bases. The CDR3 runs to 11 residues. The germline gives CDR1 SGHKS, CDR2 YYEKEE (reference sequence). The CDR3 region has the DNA TGTGCCAGCAGCGTAAACTACGAGCAGTACTTC. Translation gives CASSVNYEQYF.

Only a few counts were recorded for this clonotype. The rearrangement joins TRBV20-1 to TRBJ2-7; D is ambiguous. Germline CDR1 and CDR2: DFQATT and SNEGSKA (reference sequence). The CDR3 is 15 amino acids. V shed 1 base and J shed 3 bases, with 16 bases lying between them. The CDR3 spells CSARGTKGEGYEQYF. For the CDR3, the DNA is TGCAGTGCTAGAGGGACCAAAGGAGAAGGCTACGAGCAGTACTTC.

Here the CDR3 DNA reads TGCAGTGCCGCCCGGGCCGCCTCTGGAAACACCATATATTTT. This gives the protein CSAARAASGNTIYF. The rearrangement uses TRBV20-1 and TRBJ1-3; D is unresolved. V dropped 6 bases and J dropped 0 bases, with 12 bases sitting between them. The CDR3 contains 14 residues. Germline CDR1 and CDR2: DFQATT and SNEGSKA (reference sequence).

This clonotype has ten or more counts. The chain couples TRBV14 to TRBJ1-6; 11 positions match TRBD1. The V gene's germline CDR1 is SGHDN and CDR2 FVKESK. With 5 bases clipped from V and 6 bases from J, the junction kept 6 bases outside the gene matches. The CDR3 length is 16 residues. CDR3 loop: CASSFRTGGFNSPLHF. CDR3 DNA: TGTGCCAGCAGCTTCAGGACAGGGGGCTTTAATTCACCCCTCCACTTT.

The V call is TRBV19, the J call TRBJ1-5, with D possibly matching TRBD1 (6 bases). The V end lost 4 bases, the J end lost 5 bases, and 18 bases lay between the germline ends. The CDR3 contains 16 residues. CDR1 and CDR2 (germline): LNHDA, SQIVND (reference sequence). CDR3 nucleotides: TGTGCCAGTAGTAGCTGGGCAGGGGTGTTGGATCAGCCCCAGCATTTT. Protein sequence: CASSSWAGVLDQPQHF.

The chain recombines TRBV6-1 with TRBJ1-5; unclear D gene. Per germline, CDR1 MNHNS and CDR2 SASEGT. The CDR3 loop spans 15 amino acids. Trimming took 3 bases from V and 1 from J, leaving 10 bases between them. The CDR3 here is CASSDVVESNQPQHF. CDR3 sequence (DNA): TGTGCCAGCAGTGATGTTGTTGAAAGCAATCAGCCCCAGCATTTT.

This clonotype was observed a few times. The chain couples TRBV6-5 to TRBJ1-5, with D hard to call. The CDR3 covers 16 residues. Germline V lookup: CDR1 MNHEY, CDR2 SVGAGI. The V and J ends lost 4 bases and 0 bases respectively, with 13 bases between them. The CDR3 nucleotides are TGTGCCAGCAGTTCCTCGGCGGGTACTAGCAATCAGCCCCAGCATTTT. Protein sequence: CASSSSAGTSNQPQHF.

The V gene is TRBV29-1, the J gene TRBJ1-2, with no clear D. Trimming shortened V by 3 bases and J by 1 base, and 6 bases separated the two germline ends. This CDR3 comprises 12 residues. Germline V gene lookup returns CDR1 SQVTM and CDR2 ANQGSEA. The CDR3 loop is CSVDQLNYGYTF. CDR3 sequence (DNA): TGCAGCGTTGACCAACTTAACTATGGCTACACCTTC.

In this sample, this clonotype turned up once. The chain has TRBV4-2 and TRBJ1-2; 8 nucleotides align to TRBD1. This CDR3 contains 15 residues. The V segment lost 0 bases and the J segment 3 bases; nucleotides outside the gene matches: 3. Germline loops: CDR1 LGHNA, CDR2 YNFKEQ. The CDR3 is CASSQETGEDYGYTF. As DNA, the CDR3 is TGTGCCAGCAGCCAAGAGACAGGGGAGGACTATGGCTACACCTTC.

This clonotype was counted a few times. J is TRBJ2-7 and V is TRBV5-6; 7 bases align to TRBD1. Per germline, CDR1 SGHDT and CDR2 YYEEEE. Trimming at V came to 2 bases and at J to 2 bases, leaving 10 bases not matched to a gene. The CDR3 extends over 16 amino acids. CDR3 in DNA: TGTGCCAGCAGCTTTATTCCAGGGGGAGATACCTACGAGCAGTACTTC. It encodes CASSFIPGGDTYEQYF. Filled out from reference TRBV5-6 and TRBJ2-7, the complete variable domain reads DAGVTQSPTHLIKTRGQQVTLRCSPKSGHDTVSWYQQALGQGPQFIFQYYEEEERQRGNFPDRFSGHQFPNYSSELNVNALLLGDSALYLCASSFIPGGDTYEQYFGPGTRLTVT.

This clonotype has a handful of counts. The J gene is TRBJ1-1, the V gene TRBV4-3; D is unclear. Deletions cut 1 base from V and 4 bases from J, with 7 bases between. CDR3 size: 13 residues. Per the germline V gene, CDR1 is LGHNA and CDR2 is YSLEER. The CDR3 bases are TGCGCCAGCAGCCAAGGAGGGAGCACTGAAGCTTTCTTT. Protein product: CASSQGGSTEAFF.

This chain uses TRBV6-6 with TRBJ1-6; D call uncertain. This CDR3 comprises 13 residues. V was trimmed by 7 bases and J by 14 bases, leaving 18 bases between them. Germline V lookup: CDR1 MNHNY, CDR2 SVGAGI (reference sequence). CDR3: CASNLKPESALHF. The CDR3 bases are TGTGCCAGCAATCTCAAACCGGAATCGGCCCTCCACTTT.

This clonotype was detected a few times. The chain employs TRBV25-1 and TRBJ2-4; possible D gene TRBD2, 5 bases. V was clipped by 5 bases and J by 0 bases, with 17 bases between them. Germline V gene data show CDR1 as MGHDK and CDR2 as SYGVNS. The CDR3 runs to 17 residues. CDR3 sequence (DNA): TGTGCCAGCAGTCCGCACCCAAGAGGGCTAGCCAAAAACATTCAGTACTTC. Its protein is CASSPHPRGLAKNIQYF.

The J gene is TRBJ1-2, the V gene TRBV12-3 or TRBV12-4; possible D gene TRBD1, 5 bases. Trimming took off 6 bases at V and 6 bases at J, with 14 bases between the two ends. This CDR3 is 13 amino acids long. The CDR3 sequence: CASSLGGVDGYTF. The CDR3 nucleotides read TGTGCCAGCAGCCTTGGGGGAGTTGATGGCTACACCTTC.

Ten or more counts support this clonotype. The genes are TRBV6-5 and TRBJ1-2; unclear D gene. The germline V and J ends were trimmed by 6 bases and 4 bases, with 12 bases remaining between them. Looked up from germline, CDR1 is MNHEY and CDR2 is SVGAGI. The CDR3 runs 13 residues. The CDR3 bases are TGTGCCAGCAGCCCTTGGCGGGGCTATGGCTACACCTTC. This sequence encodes CASSPWRGYGYTF.